Each of the 8 T cell receptor beta chains below was sequenced from the same sample in a study of glioma-infiltrating T cells after dendritic cell vaccination. TCRdb's table, derived via immunoSEQ multiplex PCR, lists solely in-frame clones and lacks some. Counted here are fewer than 100,000 clones, approximately 90% occurring once; the ten biggest clones make up 15% to 17%. The sequencing used blood, collected before dendritic cell vaccination. Every receptor here comes from a human donor with glioblastoma.

This sequence joins TRBV7-8 and TRBJ2-5; 9 bases fit TRBD2. The germline V gene has CDR1 SGHVS and CDR2 FQNEAQ. This CDR3 spans 16 amino acids. J gave up 2 bases and V 1 base, and 5 bases lay outside the gene matches. The CDR3, as DNA: TGTGCCAGCAGCTTAGGGGCTAGCGGGGTACAAGAGACCCAGTACTTC. Residues: CASSLGASGVQETQYF.

This chain links TRBV2 with TRBJ1-1, with D uncertain. Per germline, CDR1 SNHLY and CDR2 FYNNEI. The V end lost 4 bases, the J end lost 2 bases, and 11 bases lay between the germline ends. CDR3 length: 14 amino acids. CDR3 nucleotide sequence: TGTGCCAGCAGTGTGTTGACGGGAAACACTGAAGCTTTCTTT. Translated: CASSVLTGNTEAFF. The variable domain in full, completed from reference TRBV2 and TRBJ1-1, reads EPEVTQTPSHQVTQMGQEVILRCVPISNHLYFYWYRQILGQKVEFLVSFYNNEISEKSEIFDDQFSVERPDGSNFTLKIRSTKLEDSAMYFCASSVLTGNTEAFFGQGTRLTVV.

This chain connects TRBV29-1 to TRBJ1-2, with a weak D call TRBD1 (6 bases). The CDR3 contains 11 residues. Germline loops: CDR1 SQVTM, CDR2 ANQGSEA. Trimming cost V 7 bases and J 6 bases, with 12 bases left between them. The CDR3 sequence is CSARQADGYTF. The DNA of the CDR3 is TGCAGCGCACGACAGGCGGATGGCTACACCTTC.

The rearrangement uses TRBV27 and TRBJ2-7; 7 nucleotides agree with TRBD1. V lost 2 bases to trimming and J lost 2 bases; unmatched junction nucleotides: 6. In germline, CDR1 is MNHEY, CDR2 SMNVEV (reference sequence). The CDR3 covers 15 residues. CDR3 nucleotide sequence: TGTGCCAGCAGTTTAGCCGGGACAGAGACCTACGAGCAGTACTTC. This translates into CASSLAGTETYEQYF.

This chain connects TRBV6-1 to TRBJ2-1; TRBD2 matches at 9 bases. Trimming cost V 10 bases and J 0 bases; bases outside gene matches: 4. CDR3 length equals 14 residues. Germline V lookup: CDR1 MNHNS, CDR2 SASEGT. The CDR3 here is CATLAGSSYNEQFF. CDR3 coding DNA: TGTGCCACCCTAGCGGGAAGCTCCTACAATGAGCAGTTCTTC.

The chain recombines TRBV9 with TRBJ2-1, with 10 bases fitting TRBD1. The CDR3 extends over 16 amino acids. After removal of 3 bases from V and 4 bases from J, the junction contained 7 bases not matched to a gene. Germline lookup yields CDR1 SGDLS and CDR2 YYNGEE. The CDR3 loop is CASSAFGTGVYNEQFF. The CDR3 DNA sequence: TGTGCCAGCAGCGCATTTGGGACAGGGGTTTACAATGAGCAGTTCTTC.

This chain joins TRBV15 and TRBJ2-1, with 11 nucleotides matching TRBD2. With 6 bases clipped from V and 6 bases from J, the junction kept 7 bases outside the gene matches. CDR1 is LNHNV and CDR2 is YYDKDF in the germline V gene (reference sequence). This CDR3 region has 15 residues. Here the CDR3 reads CATRQPGLAANEQFF. The CDR3 DNA is TGTGCCACCAGACAACCGGGACTAGCGGCCAATGAGCAGTTCTTC.

In its sample, this clone was seen once. The J gene is TRBJ2-3, the V gene TRBV2; 10 bases match TRBD1. V was pared by 7 bases and J by 9 bases, with 7 bases of the junction left unmatched. CDR1 is SNHLY, CDR2 FYNNEI, per germline. This CDR3 comprises 13 residues. DNA for the CDR3: TGTGCCAGCACCAACCGGGACAGGGGAACGCAGTATTTT. The encoded protein is CASTNRDRGTQYF.